Shown below are 9 T cell receptor beta chains from a single sample sequenced in a study of CD8 T cells in Susac syndrome. With random hexamers, 0.5 to 1 ug RNA was reverse transcribed. Using its own MiXCR run on the immunoSEQ multiplex PCR reads, TCRdb lists one record per CDR3 protein. Of about 280,000 distinct CDR3 sequences in the sample, approximately 84% are singletons; the top ten hold approximately 0.11%. The specimen was CD8+ T cells from PBMCs. The receptor set was obtained from a human donor with multiple sclerosis.

The CDR3 sequence: CASSQEGLGGTEAFF. The CDR3, as DNA: TGTGCCAGCAGCCAGGAAGGACTGGGCGGCACTGAAGCTTTCTTT. This chain links TRBV14 with TRBJ1-1; D is undetermined. This CDR3 is built from 15 residues. V was trimmed by 3 bases and J by 4 bases, leaving 15 bases between them. Per germline, CDR1 SGHDN and CDR2 FVKESK.

The chain links TRBV27 to TRBJ2-5, with D possibly being TRBD1 or TRBD2 (5 bases each). Trimming pared 5 bases from V and 4 bases from J, leaving 14 bases between. Germline V gene sequence: CDR1 MNHEY, CDR2 SMNVEV (reference sequence). The length of the CDR3 is 14 residues. For the CDR3, the DNA is TGTGCCAGCAGTCTAACCGGGGACGGAGAGACCCAGTACTTC. It translates to CASSLTGDGETQYF.

The rearrangement joins TRBV4-2 to TRBJ2-5; D ambiguous. The V gene's germline CDR1 is LGHNA and CDR2 YNFKEQ. The CDR3 totals 14 residues. V dropped 0 bases and J dropped 4 bases, with 9 bases sitting between them. The CDR3 reads CASSQDPDAETQYF. CDR3 in DNA: TGTGCCAGCAGCCAAGATCCGGATGCAGAGACCCAGTACTTC.

The sample holds one count of this clonotype. The chain uses TRBV29-1 and TRBJ1-2, with unresolved D. Germline CDR1 is SQVTM and CDR2 is ANQGSEA. The CDR3 loop spans 11 amino acids. V dropped 3 bases and J dropped 7 bases, with 9 bases sitting between them. In DNA form, the CDR3 reads TGCAGCGTTGATCGGGAGGGTGGCTACACCTTC. It specifies CSVDREGGYTF.

The gene calls are TRBV7-9 and TRBJ2-7; 10 bases line up with TRBD1. The CDR3 length is 15 residues. Germline V CDR1 and CDR2: SEHNR, FQNEAQ (reference sequence). The V segment lost 3 bases and the J segment 5 bases; nucleotides outside the gene matches: 7. In nucleotides, the CDR3 is TGTGCCAGCAGCTTTCCGGGACAGGGGAAGGACGAGCAGTACTTC. Translating it yields CASSFPGQGKDEQYF.

The CDR3, as DNA: TGCAGTGCACGGGACAGGGGAATGCATGGCTACACCTTC. This translates into CSARDRGMHGYTF. This chain connects TRBV20-1 to TRBJ1-2; 10 bases map to TRBD1. The V and J ends lost 6 bases and 6 bases, in that order; junction bases with no gene match: 7. CDR1 and CDR2 (germline): DFQATT, SNEGSKA (reference sequence). The CDR3 totals 13 residues.

The chain joins TRBV20-1 to TRBJ2-7, with TRBD2 identical over 13 bases. V was clipped by 8 bases and J by 6 bases; unmatched bases: 7. This CDR3 has 13 amino acids. Germline V lookup: CDR1 DFQATT, CDR2 SNEGSKA (reference sequence). The DNA for the CDR3 is TGCAGTTGGACTAGCGGGAGTTTCCGCGAGCAGTACTTC. Its translation is CSWTSGSFREQYF.

The chain recombines TRBV27 with TRBJ2-2; 13 bases line up with TRBD2. This CDR3 is built from 15 residues. V lost 5 bases and J lost 7; bases outside the gene matches: 4. Germline V CDR1 and CDR2: MNHEY, SMNVEV (reference sequence). Written as DNA, the CDR3 is TGTGCCAGCAGTCCGAGGACTAGCGGGAGCGGGGAGCTGTTTTTT. Residues: CASSPRTSGSGELFF.

This chain joins TRBV20-1 and TRBJ2-4, with D possibly matching TRBD2 (7 bases). Looked up from germline, CDR1 is DFQATT and CDR2 is SNEGSKA (reference sequence). This CDR3 has 19 amino acids. With 2 bases removed from V and 0 bases from J, the gap between germline ends came to 23 bases. CDR3 sequence: CSARSGVAAGSLAKNIQYF. The CDR3 region has the DNA TGCAGTGCTAGATCAGGGGTGGCAGCGGGAAGCCTAGCCAAAAACATTCAGTACTTC.